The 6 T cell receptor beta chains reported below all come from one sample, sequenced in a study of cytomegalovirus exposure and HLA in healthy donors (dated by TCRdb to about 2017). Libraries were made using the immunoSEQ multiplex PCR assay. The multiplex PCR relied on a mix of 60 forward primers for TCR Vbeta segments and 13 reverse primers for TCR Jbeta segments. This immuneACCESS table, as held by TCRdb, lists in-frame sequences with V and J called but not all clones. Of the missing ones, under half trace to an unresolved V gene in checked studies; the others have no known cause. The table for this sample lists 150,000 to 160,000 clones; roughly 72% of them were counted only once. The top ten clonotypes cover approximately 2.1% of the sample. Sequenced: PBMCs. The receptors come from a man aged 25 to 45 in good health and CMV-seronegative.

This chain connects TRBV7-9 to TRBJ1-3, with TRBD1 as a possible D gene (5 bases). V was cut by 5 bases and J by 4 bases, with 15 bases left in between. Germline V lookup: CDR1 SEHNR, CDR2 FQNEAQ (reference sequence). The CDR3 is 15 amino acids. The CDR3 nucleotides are TGTGCCAGCAGCCCTCGTGGGGGGGAAGGAAACACCATATATTTT. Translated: CASSPRGGEGNTIYF.

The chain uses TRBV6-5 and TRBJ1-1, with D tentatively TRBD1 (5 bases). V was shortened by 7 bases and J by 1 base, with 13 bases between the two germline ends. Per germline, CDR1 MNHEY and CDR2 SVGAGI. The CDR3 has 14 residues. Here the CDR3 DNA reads TGTGCCAGCACCTGGGGGGGTGGGAACACTGAAGCTTTCTTT. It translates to CASTWGGGNTEAFF.

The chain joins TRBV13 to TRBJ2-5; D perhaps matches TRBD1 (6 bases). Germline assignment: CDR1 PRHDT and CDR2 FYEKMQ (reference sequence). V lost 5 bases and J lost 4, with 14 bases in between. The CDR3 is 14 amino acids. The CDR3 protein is CASSPGQGRETQYF. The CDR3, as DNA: TGTGCCAGCAGCCCCGGGCAGGGGCGAGAGACCCAGTACTTC.

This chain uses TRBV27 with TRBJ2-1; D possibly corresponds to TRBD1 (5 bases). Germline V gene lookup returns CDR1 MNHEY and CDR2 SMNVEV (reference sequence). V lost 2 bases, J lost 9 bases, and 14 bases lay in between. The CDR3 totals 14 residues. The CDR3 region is CASSLIGAPGEQFF. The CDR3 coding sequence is TGTGCCAGCAGTTTAATAGGGGCGCCGGGTGAGCAGTTCTTC.

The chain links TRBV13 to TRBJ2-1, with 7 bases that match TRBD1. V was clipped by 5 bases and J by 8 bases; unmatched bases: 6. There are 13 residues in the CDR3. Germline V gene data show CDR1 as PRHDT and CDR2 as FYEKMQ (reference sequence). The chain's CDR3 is CASSPGQDDEQFF. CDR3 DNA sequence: TGTGCCAGCAGCCCCGGACAGGATGATGAGCAGTTCTTC.

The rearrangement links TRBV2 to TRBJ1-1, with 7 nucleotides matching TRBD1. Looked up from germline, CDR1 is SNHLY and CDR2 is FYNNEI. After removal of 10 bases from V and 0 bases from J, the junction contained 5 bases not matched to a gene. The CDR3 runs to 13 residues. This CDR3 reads CATRQGMNTEAFF. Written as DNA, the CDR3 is TGTGCCACCCGACAGGGAATGAACACTGAAGCTTTCTTT.